Below are 3 T cell receptor beta chains sequenced from a single sample in a study of OX40 agonist ivuxolimab in advanced cancers. Sequenced by immunoSEQ multiplex PCR; TCRdb stores in-frame clones only, minus some. This table holds 51,000 or so clones, around 74% found once. The source was CD4+ or CD8+ T cells sorted from blood, collected in a trial of the OX40 agonist ivuxolimab. The origin of the receptors is an adult with an advanced solid tumor such as melanoma, head and neck, liver or kidney cancer.

This rearrangement joins TRBV7-6 to TRBJ2-3, with TRBD1 identical over 8 bases. CDR1 SGHVS and CDR2 FNYEAQ come from the germline V gene. V lost 5 bases to trimming and J lost 2 bases; unmatched junction nucleotides: 6. The CDR3 covers 15 residues. This CDR3 reads CASSTGQVDTDTQYF. The CDR3 DNA reads as TGTGCCAGCAGCACGGGACAGGTGGACACAGATACGCAGTATTTT.

The chain couples TRBV14 to TRBJ2-1; D is uncertain. The CDR3 is 11 residues long. Germline V gene data show CDR1 as SGHDN and CDR2 as FVKESK. V lost 3 bases to trimming and J lost 9 bases, with 6 bases between them. CDR3 bases: TGTGCCAGCAGCCAGGAGCGTGAGCAGTTCTTC. Amino acids: CASSQEREQFF.

The J gene is TRBJ2-1, the V gene TRBV6-5; D ambiguous. Germline lookup yields CDR1 MNHEY and CDR2 SVGAGI. There are 13 residues in the CDR3. V lost 6 bases to trimming and J lost 9 bases, with 15 bases between them. CDR3 region: CASSSPLGGEQFF. The CDR3 DNA reads TGTGCCAGCAGCTCACCTCTTGGCGGTGAGCAGTTCTTC.